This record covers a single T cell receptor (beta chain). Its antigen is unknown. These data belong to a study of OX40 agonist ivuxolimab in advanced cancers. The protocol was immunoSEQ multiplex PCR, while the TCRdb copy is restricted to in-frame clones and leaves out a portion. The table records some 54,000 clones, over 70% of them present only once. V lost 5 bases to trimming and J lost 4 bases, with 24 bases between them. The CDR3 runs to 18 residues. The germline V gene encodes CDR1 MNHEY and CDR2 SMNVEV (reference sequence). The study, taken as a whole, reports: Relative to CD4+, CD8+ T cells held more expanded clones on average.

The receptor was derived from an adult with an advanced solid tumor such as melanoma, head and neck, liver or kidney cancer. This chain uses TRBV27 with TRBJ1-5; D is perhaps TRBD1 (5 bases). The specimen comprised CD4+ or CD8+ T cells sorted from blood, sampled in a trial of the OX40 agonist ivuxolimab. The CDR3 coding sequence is TGTGCCAGCAGTCGGTCGACAGCCGAGAAGGGCCTAAATCAGCCCCAGCATTTT. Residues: CASSRSTAEKGLNQPQHF.